A single sample is the source of the 17 T cell receptor beta chains below, sequenced in a study of CD8+CD57+ T cells in acquired aplastic anemia. Individuals selected for sequencing had exhibited CD8+CD57+ cell expansion on flow cytometry. CDR3 and TCR beta VDJ profiling relied on a genomic DNA template. One entry per CDR3 protein results from TCRdb running MiXCR on the reads. The table lists some 160,000 distinct CDR3 sequences, roughly 50% of them singletons. Sequencing was carried out using sorted CD4+, CD8+, or CD8+CD57+ T cells (not recorded which) from PBMCs. Receptors were obtained from a human donor with aplastic anemia.

This clonotype was seen repeatedly, ten times or more. The J gene is TRBJ1-2, the V gene TRBV12-3 or TRBV12-4, with a possible D match to TRBD1 (6 bases). Trimming removed 5 bases from V and 5 bases from J, with 15 bases in between. The CDR3 length is 14 residues. The DNA for the CDR3 is TGTGCCAGCAGTAGACCCAACAGGGAGTATGGCTACACCTTC. This sequence encodes CASSRPNREYGYTF.

The rearrangement uses TRBV5-1 and TRBJ2-7; 10 positions agree with TRBD1. CDR1 is SGHRS and CDR2 is YFSETQ in the germline V gene. CDR3 length equals 15 residues. V dropped 0 bases and J dropped 4; count of bases not matched to a gene: 4. In DNA form, the CDR3 reads TGCGCCAGCAGCTTGGGACAGGGGGCAGAGTACGAGCAGTACGTC. This gives the protein CASSLGQGAEYEQYV.

This clonotype showed up many times. V is TRBV27 and J is TRBJ2-7; 8 bases are shared with TRBD1. Trimming removed 6 bases from V and 5 bases from J; junction bases left unmatched: 12. The CDR3 extends over 15 amino acids. The germline gives CDR1 MNHEY, CDR2 SMNVEV (reference sequence). The CDR3 loop is CASSPDRGGVHEQYF. DNA for the CDR3: TGTGCCAGCAGCCCCGACAGGGGAGGTGTCCACGAGCAGTACTTC.

A word on this clonotype: One junction end does not reproduce the germline sequence, and a read error may be involved. V is TRBV2 and J is TRBJ1-4; a possible D gene is TRBD1 (6 bases). This CDR3 is built from 14 residues. Germline CDR1 reads SNHLY; CDR2 reads FYNNEI. The CDR3 bases are TGTGCCGGCAGTGATCGACAGGTGAATGAAAAGCTGTTTTTT. Amino acid sequence: CAGSDRQVNEKLFF.

This chain uses TRBV9 with TRBJ2-5, with D perhaps assigned TRBD1 or TRBD2 (6 bases each). Germline V CDR1 and CDR2: SGDLS, YYNGEE. The CDR3 spans 14 residues. Trimming stripped 3 bases from V and 5 bases from J, with 14 bases between. CDR3 residues: CASSGLGGWETQYF. DNA of the CDR3: TGTGCCAGCAGCGGACTAGGGGGGTGGGAGACCCAGTACTTC.

This clonotype was seen ten or more times. The chain is built from TRBV19 and TRBJ2-1; 8 bases are a match to TRBD1. After removal of 5 bases from V and 1 base from J, the junction contained 7 bases not matched to a gene. The CDR3 covers 16 residues. Germline lookup yields CDR1 LNHDA and CDR2 SQIVND (reference sequence). The CDR3 is CASSPDRDASYNEQFF. In DNA, the CDR3 is TGTGCCAGTAGTCCGGACAGGGACGCATCCTACAATGAGCAGTTCTTC.

This clonotype appeared many times. CDR3 protein: CSAQESFSGNTIYF. The CDR3 coding sequence is TGCAGTGCGCAGGAATCGTTCTCTGGAAACACCATATATTTT. The chain has TRBV20-1 and TRBJ1-3; D call uncertain. The germline gives CDR1 DFQATT, CDR2 SNEGSKA (reference sequence). The CDR3 is 14 amino acids. V was clipped by 6 bases and J by 0 bases, with 12 bases between them.

This clonotype showed up many times. V and J are TRBV19 and TRBJ1-2; the match to TRBD1 covers 8 bases. CDR1 and CDR2 (germline): LNHDA, SQIVND (reference sequence). V gave up 1 base and J gave up 7 bases; unmatched junction bases: 5. The CDR3 totals 14 residues. The DNA of the CDR3 is TGTGCCAGTAGTATAGGACAGGGGCAGGCTGGCTACACCTTC. Amino acids: CASSIGQGQAGYTF.

A single count supports this clonotype. The gene calls are TRBV19 and TRBJ1-5, with 9 positions matching TRBD1. Germline CDR1 and CDR2: LNHDA and SQIVND (reference sequence). V was clipped by 6 bases and J by 7 bases; unmatched bases: 7. This CDR3 has 14 amino acids. In DNA, the CDR3 is TGTGCCAGTAGCATAACAGGGGGCGGACAGCCCCAGCATTTT. Translated: CASSITGGGQPQHF.

V is TRBV5-5 and J is TRBJ1-2; 9 nucleotides align to TRBD1. V lost 4 bases, J lost 7 bases, and 5 bases stayed unmatched. In germline, CDR1 is SGHKS, CDR2 YYEKEE (reference sequence). CDR3 length: 13 amino acids. The DNA for the CDR3 is TGTGCCAGCAGCAGGGGACAGGGAGGTGGCTACACCTTC. This sequence encodes CASSRGQGGGYTF. Looking up the rest from reference TRBV5-5 and TRBJ1-2 gives the full variable domain: DAGVTQSPTHLIKTRGQQVTLRCSPISGHKSVSWYQQVLGQGPQFIFQYYEKEERGRGNFPDRFSARQFPNYSSELNVNALLLGDSALYLCASSRGQGGGYTFGSGTRLTVV.

This clonotype showed up many times. This chain joins TRBV5-1 and TRBJ1-5; D gene ambiguous. This CDR3 contains 14 residues. The V end was cut by 2 bases, the J end by 2 bases, with 8 bases between. Looked up from germline, CDR1 is SGHRS and CDR2 is YFSETQ. CDR3 in amino acids: CASSFGVGNQPQHF. In nucleotides, the CDR3 is TGCGCCAGCAGCTTTGGGGTCGGCAATCAGCCCCAGCATTTT.

This clonotype has a single count. The genes are TRBV20-1 and TRBJ1-1; D remains unclear. The CDR3 spans 12 residues. V gave up 5 bases and J gave up 0 bases, with 7 bases separating them. Germline CDR1 reads DFQATT; CDR2 reads SNEGSKA (reference sequence). CDR3 protein: CSAPGVNTEAFF. The CDR3 bases are TGCAGTGCTCCCGGGGTGAACACTGAAGCTTTCTTT.

A single count supports this clonotype. The DNA of the CDR3 is TGTGCCAGCCGGGGGTTTGACGAGCAGTACTTC. Translating it yields CASRGFDEQYF. The chain recombines TRBV2 with TRBJ2-7; tentative D call: TRBD2 (6 bases). The CDR3 runs 11 residues. The germline V and J ends were trimmed by 8 bases and 5 bases, with 10 bases remaining between them. Germline assignment: CDR1 SNHLY and CDR2 FYNNEI. Looking up the rest from reference TRBV2 and TRBJ2-7 gives the full variable domain: EPEVTQTPSHQVTQMGQEVILRCVPISNHLYFYWYRQILGQKVEFLVSFYNNEISEKSEIFDDQFSVERPDGSNFTLKIRSTKLEDSAMYFCASRGFDEQYFGPGTRLTVT.

The CDR3 bases are TGTGCCAGCAGCCAGACAGGGGGCCGGGGCTACACCTTC. Its protein is CASSQTGGRGYTF. This rearrangement joins TRBV2 to TRBJ1-2, with 10 positions matching TRBD1. The CDR3 spans 13 residues. CDR1 SNHLY and CDR2 FYNNEI come from the germline V gene. Trimming removed 6 bases from V and 8 bases from J; junction bases left unmatched: 6. The entire variable domain, with the rest obtained from reference TRBV2 and TRBJ1-2, is as follows: EPEVTQTPSHQVTQMGQEVILRCVPISNHLYFYWYRQILGQKVEFLVSFYNNEISEKSEIFDDQFSVERPDGSNFTLKIRSTKLEDSAMYFCASSQTGGRGYTFGSGTRLTVV.

The table lists this clonotype with a few counts. The chain joins TRBV6-1 to TRBJ2-1; TRBD2 might be the D (6 bases). The CDR3 length is 16 residues. Germline CDR1 reads MNHNS; CDR2 reads SASEGT. Trimming pared 5 bases from V and 3 bases from J, leaving 17 bases between. For the CDR3, the DNA is TGTGCCAGCAGTCGATACCATGGAGGGGACTACAATGAGCAGTTCTTC. Protein sequence: CASSRYHGGDYNEQFF.

This clonotype has more than one count but fewer than ten. This sequence joins TRBV11-3 and TRBJ2-2; D tentatively reads TRBD1 or TRBD2 (5 bases each). V lost 6 bases to trimming and J lost 3 bases, with 14 bases between them. CDR1 is SGHNT, CDR2 YENEEA, per germline. This CDR3 contains 15 residues. This CDR3 is CASRITGADTGELFF. CDR3 sequence (DNA): TGTGCCAGCAGGATTACCGGGGCCGACACCGGGGAGCTGTTTTTT.

This clonotype has more than one count but fewer than ten. The chain combines TRBV19 with TRBJ1-5, with 10 bases matching TRBD1. The CDR3 extends over 16 amino acids. Germline V gene data show CDR1 as LNHDA and CDR2 as SQIVND (reference sequence). The J segment lost 1 base and the V segment lost 4 bases, leaving 4 bases of the junction unmatched. Written as DNA, the CDR3 is TGTGCCAGTAGTAGAAAGGACAGGGGGAGCAATCAGCCCCAGCATTTT. Encoded protein: CASSRKDRGSNQPQHF. The full variable domain, its missing parts supplied by reference TRBV19 and TRBJ1-5, is DGGITQSPKYLFRKEGQNVTLSCEQNLNHDAMYWYRQDPGQGLRLIYYSQIVNDFQKGDIAEGYSVSREKKESFPLTVTSAQKNPTAFYLCASSRKDRGSNQPQHFGDGTRLSIL.